The 23 T cell receptor beta chains below were found in one sample sequenced in a study of post-analysis software for immune sequencing data. Notes on the study in general: The study found TRBV5-6, TRBV5-1 and TRBV20-1 among about five TRBV segments more frequent in patients than controls.

Their recognized antigens are unknown. Libraries were made from TCR beta cDNA, and they carried unique molecular identifiers. One entry per CDR3 protein results from TCRdb running MiXCR on the PCR reads. Here the sample spans about 200,000 distinct CDR3 sequences, roughly 28% being singletons. The material sequenced was blood. Receptors originate from a girl aged 2-17 years with multiple sclerosis.

A single count supports this clonotype. The genes are TRBV3-1 and TRBJ1-6; unclear D gene. V dropped 0 bases and J dropped 13 bases, with 10 bases sitting between them. The CDR3 loop spans 13 amino acids. Germline assignment: CDR1 LGHDT and CDR2 YNNKEL (reference sequence). DNA of the CDR3: TGTGCCAGCAGCCAAGATCGTCGTGGGCCCCTCCACTTT. Protein: CASSQDRRGPLHF. Based on the CDR3 plus reference TRBV3-1 and TRBJ1-6, the full variable domain is DTAVSQTPKYLVTQMGNDKSIKCEQNLGHDTMYWYKQDSKKFLKIMFSYNNKELIINETVPNRFSPKSPDKAHLNLHINSLELGDSAVYFCASSQDRRGPLHFGNGTRLTVT.

As concerns this clonotype: This may stem from a read error, because a much larger clone lies one nucleotide away. CDR3 in DNA: TGTGCCAGCAGACCCGAACAGGGTGGCTACACCTTC. Its protein product is CASRPEQGGYTF. V usage is TRBV12-3 or TRBV12-4 and J usage is TRBJ1-2; tentative D call: TRBD1 (6 bases). The CDR3 extends over 12 amino acids. V dropped 6 bases and J dropped 7 bases, with 12 bases sitting between them.

This clonotype was counted ten times or more. This sequence joins TRBV20-1 and TRBJ2-3; TRBD1 aligns across 9 bases. The CDR3 runs to 14 residues. V was pared by 5 bases and J by 5 bases, with 8 bases of the junction left unmatched. Germline CDR1 DFQATT, CDR2 SNEGSKA (reference sequence). The CDR3 DNA reads TGCAGTGCTCCGGGGACAGGGTCAAGAGATACGCAGTATTTT. This gives the protein CSAPGTGSRDTQYF.

This clonotype was detected a few times. The CDR3 is CAWSAGDSNYGYTF. The DNA of the CDR3 is TGTGCCTGGAGCGCCGGGGACTCTAACTATGGCTACACCTTC. This chain uses TRBV30 with TRBJ1-2, with D perhaps TRBD1 (5 bases). The V end was cut by 3 bases, the J end by 0 bases, with 11 bases between. The CDR3 is made up of 14 amino acids. Germline CDR1 is GTSNPN and CDR2 is SVGIG (reference sequence).

The gene calls are TRBV12-3 or TRBV12-4 and TRBJ2-2, with a weak D call TRBD2 (6 bases). CDR3 length equals 15 residues. Trimming pared 8 bases from V and 4 bases from J, leaving 17 bases between. The DNA of the CDR3 is TGTGCCAGCTTGGACAACCGGCGGGGCACCGGGGAGCTGTTTTTT. It is translated as CASLDNRRGTGELFF.

This clonotype was seen more than once but under ten times. The rearrangement uses TRBV6-1 and TRBJ1-5; D remains ambiguous. The CDR3 is made up of 13 amino acids. V gave up 5 bases and J gave up 0 bases, with 5 bases separating them. Germline-derived CDR1 and CDR2 are MNHNS and SASEGT. The CDR3 sequence: CASSIRSNQPQHF. The CDR3 DNA reads as TGTGCCAGCAGTATCCGTAGCAATCAGCCCCAGCATTTT.

This CDR3 is CASSPGTSNQPQHF. CDR3 sequence (DNA): TGCGCCAGCAGCCCCGGGACGTCAAATCAGCCCCAGCATTTT. The chain recombines TRBV5-1 with TRBJ1-5, with D possibly matching TRBD1 (5 bases). In germline, CDR1 is SGHRS, CDR2 YFSETQ. V lost 4 bases and J 4 bases, leaving 12 bases between the germline ends. There are 14 residues in the CDR3.

The chain is built from TRBV29-1 and TRBJ1-1; maybe TRBD1 (6 bases). The CDR3 is 13 residues long. V lost 2 bases and J 3 bases, leaving 10 bases between the germline ends. The germline gives CDR1 SQVTM, CDR2 ANQGSEA. CDR3 sequence: CSVERGRYTEAFF. For the CDR3, the DNA is TGCAGCGTTGAACGGGGGCGGTACACTGAAGCTTTCTTT. Full variable domain (remainder filled in from reference TRBV29-1 and TRBJ1-1): SAVISQKPSRDICQRGTSLTIQCQVDSQVTMMFWYRQQPGQSLTLIATANQGSEATYESGFVIDKFPISRPNLTFSTLTVSNMSPEDSSIYLCSVERGRYTEAFFGQGTRLTVV.

This clonotype showed up just a few times. Since a much larger clone is just one base distant, this may be a read error. The chain combines TRBV12-3 or TRBV12-4 with TRBJ1-2; D might be TRBD1 (5 bases). The CDR3 is 13 residues long. The CDR3 spells CASSLTGVYGCTF. The CDR3 DNA follows: TGTGCCAGCAGTTTAACGGGGGTCTATGGCTGCACCTTC.

This clonotype occurred many times. V and J are TRBV9 and TRBJ2-5; D is possibly TRBD2 (6 bases). This CDR3 spans 14 amino acids. V gave up 3 bases and J gave up 10 bases, with 19 bases separating them. Germline V lookup: CDR1 SGDLS, CDR2 YYNGEE. CDR3 nucleotide sequence: TGTGCCAGCAGCGCAGGGACTCCAGGAAAGGTCCAGTACTTC. Protein product: CASSAGTPGKVQYF.

On this clonotype itself: A much more abundant neighbour one base away suggests this may be a read error. The gene calls are TRBV28 and TRBJ2-7; no reliable D call. The germline V gene encodes CDR1 MDHEN and CDR2 SYDVKM. The CDR3 consists of 11 residues. The CDR3 reads CASSPLRERYF. In DNA form, the CDR3 reads TGTGCCAGCAGTCCACTACGCGAGCGGTACTTC.

This clonotype was seen at least ten times. The chain joins TRBV20-1 to TRBJ2-3; 7 bases agree with TRBD1. The CDR3 is 13 amino acids. Germline CDR1 is DFQATT and CDR2 is SNEGSKA (reference sequence). With V trimmed by 7 bases and J by 2 bases, 6 bases remained unmatched. The CDR3 region is CSGPTGSTDTQYF. In DNA form, the CDR3 reads TGCAGTGGCCCGACAGGGTCCACAGATACGCAGTATTTT.

This clonotype occurred a few times. The CDR3 protein is CASSLDRSGTGELFF. CDR3 DNA sequence: TGTGCCAGCAGCTTAGACAGGTCGGGCACCGGGGAGCTGTTTTTT. The chain has TRBV7-3 and TRBJ2-2; D is possibly TRBD1 (6 bases). The CDR3 runs to 15 residues. The V end lost 2 bases, the J end lost 4 bases, and 11 bases lay between the germline ends. Germline-derived CDR1 and CDR2 are SGHTA and FQGTGA. The full variable domain, with the rest looked up from reference TRBV7-3 and TRBJ2-2, is GAGVSQTPSNKVTEKGKYVELRCDPISGHTALYWYRQSLGQGPEFLIYFQGTGAADDSGLPNDRFFAVRPEGSVSTLKIQRTERGDSAVYLCASSLDRSGTGELFFGEGSRLTVL.

With respect to this clonotype: A clone one base away is much larger, so this may be a read error. The chain has TRBV28 and TRBJ2-7; TRBD1 is a possible D gene (8 bases). There are 14 residues in the CDR3. CDR1 and CDR2 (germline): MDHEN, SYDVKM. V shed 6 bases and J shed 7 bases, with 19 bases lying between them. The CDR3 DNA follows: TGTGCCAGCAGATGGACAGGGAGGGGGGATGAGCAGTACTTC. It codes for CASRWTGRGDEQYF.

This clonotype was seen more than once but under ten times. This chain uses TRBV9 with TRBJ2-5; D may match TRBD1 or TRBD2 (5 bases each). CDR1 and CDR2 from the germline V gene are SGDLS and YYNGEE. Trimming pared 2 bases from V and 1 base from J, leaving 12 bases between. This CDR3 contains 15 residues. The chain's CDR3 is CASSVWGTGQETQYF. Written as DNA, the CDR3 is TGTGCCAGCAGCGTTTGGGGGACGGGCCAAGAGACCCAGTACTTC.

A word on this clonotype: One end of the junction fails to match germline, which may point to a read error. V gene TRBV29-1 combines with J gene TRBJ1-4, with D unresolved. Germline CDR1 and CDR2: SQVTM and ANQGSEA. The CDR3 is made up of 13 amino acids. CDR3 nucleotides: TGCAGCGTTTGGACCCCAACTAATGAAAAACTGTATTTT. Protein: CSVWTPTNEKLYF.

A word on this clonotype: Just one base apart from a much larger clone, this may be a read error. The rearrangement links TRBV4-1 to TRBJ2-7, with D perhaps matching TRBD1 (5 bases). This CDR3 has 13 residues. Trimming took off 2 bases at V and 7 bases at J, with 12 bases between the two ends. Germline V lookup: CDR1 MGHRA, CDR2 YSYEKL. DNA for the CDR3: TGCGCCAGCAGCCAATACGCGGACAATGAGCAGTACTTC. Encoded protein: CASSQYADNEQYF.

V gene TRBV28 combines with J gene TRBJ1-5; 10 bases line up with TRBD1. The germline V gene has CDR1 MDHEN and CDR2 SYDVKM. CDR3 length: 17 amino acids. Trimming removed 4 bases from V and 2 bases from J; junction bases left unmatched: 8. The CDR3 coding sequence is TGTGCCAGCAGTTCCGGGGGACAGGGGTGGGGCAATCAGCCCCAGCATTTT. As protein: CASSSGGQGWGNQPQHF.

This clonotype was detected only a few times. The chain employs TRBV3-1 and TRBJ1-1, with D unclear. Germline CDR1 reads LGHDT; CDR2 reads YNNKEL (reference sequence). Deletions cut 4 bases from V and 5 bases from J, with 11 bases between. The length of the CDR3 is 13 residues. This CDR3 is CASSRSDPTEAFF. The CDR3 bases are TGTGCCAGCAGCCGCAGCGACCCGACTGAAGCTTTCTTT.

Notes on this clonotype: Possible read error: a much larger clone is one base away. This chain joins TRBV14 and TRBJ2-1; no clear D. CDR3 length equals 11 residues. From germline, CDR1 is SGHDN and CDR2 FVKESK. CDR3 region: CAGSQSGEQFF. The DNA for the CDR3 is TGTGCCGGCAGCCAGTCGGGTGAGCAGTTCTTC.

V and J are TRBV12-3 or TRBV12-4 and TRBJ2-5, with TRBD2 identical over 9 bases. After removal of 5 bases from V and 0 bases from J, the junction contained 16 bases not matched to a gene. This CDR3 spans 19 amino acids. CDR3 in amino acids: CASSPNSGRASGNQETQYF. In nucleotides, the CDR3 is TGTGCCAGCAGTCCAAATTCGGGGCGGGCTAGCGGGAACCAAGAGACCCAGTACTTC.

This clonotype was found many times. The rearrangement uses TRBV20-1 and TRBJ2-3; D call uncertain. Germline CDR1 DFQATT, CDR2 SNEGSKA (reference sequence). The CDR3 has 16 residues. Trimming pared 0 bases from V and 6 bases from J, leaving 19 bases between. In nucleotides, the CDR3 is TGCAGTGCTAGAGATCCTAATATCGGAAGATCGGATACGCAGTATTTT. It translates to CSARDPNIGRSDTQYF.

The chain joins TRBV18 to TRBJ2-7; 7 bases agree with TRBD1. The CDR3 contains 12 residues. Germline CDR1 KGHSH, CDR2 LQKENI. V shed 3 bases and J 6 bases; nucleotides not matched to a gene: 2. Here the CDR3 DNA reads TGTGCCAGCTCACCTAGGACAGGCGAGCAGTACTTC. Its translation: CASSPRTGEQYF.